This T cell receptor (beta chain) was identified in a study of glioma-infiltrating T cells. In the study overall: Glioma patients had dexamethasone for six or fewer days before surgery.

Broader study findings: Above-expected tissue-blood divergence occurred in all gliomas, most in low-grade ones.

Concerning this clonotype: Its specificity is not known.

The iRepertoire nested amplicon-rescue multiplex PCR amplified TCR alpha and beta CDR3s from RNA. Each CDR3 protein is one row after TCRdb ran MiXCR on the multiplex PCR reads. The sample consists of fewer than 500,000 distinct CDR3 sequences, 41% of them appearing once. J gave up 3 bases and V 7 bases, and 9 bases lay outside the gene matches. CDR3 length: 15 amino acids. The TCR sequence derives from a human donor with low-grade glioma or glioblastoma, undergoing nonglioma brain surgery, or in good health (not recorded which). The rearrangement joins TRBV12-3 or TRBV12-4 to TRBJ2-7; 10 bases are a match to TRBD1. The sequenced material came from glioma tissue, nonneoplastic brain tissue, or PBMCs (not recorded which). In DNA, the CDR3 is TGTGCCAGCACCTTAGACAGGGGGCGGTGCTACGAGCAGTACTTC. Encoded protein: CASTLDRGRCYEQYF.